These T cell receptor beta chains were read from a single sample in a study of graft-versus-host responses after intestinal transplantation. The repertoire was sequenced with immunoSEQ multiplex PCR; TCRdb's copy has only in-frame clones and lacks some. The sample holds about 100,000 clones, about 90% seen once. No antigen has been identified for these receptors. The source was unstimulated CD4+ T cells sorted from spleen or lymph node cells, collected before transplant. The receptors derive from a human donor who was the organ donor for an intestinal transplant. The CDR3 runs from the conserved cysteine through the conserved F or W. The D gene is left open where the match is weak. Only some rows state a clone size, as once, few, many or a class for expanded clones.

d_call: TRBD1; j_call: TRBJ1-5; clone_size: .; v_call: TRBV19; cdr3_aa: CASSWGQYSNQPQHF; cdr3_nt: TGTGCCAGTAGTTGGGGACAGTATAGCAATCAGCCCCAGCATTTT
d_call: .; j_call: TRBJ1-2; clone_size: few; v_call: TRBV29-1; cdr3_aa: CSVAGGSYGYTF; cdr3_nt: TGCAGCGTGGCCGGGGGTTCCTATGGCTACACCTTC
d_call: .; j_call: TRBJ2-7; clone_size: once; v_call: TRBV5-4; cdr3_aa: CASSFRSGEQYF; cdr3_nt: TGTGCCAGCAGCTTCAGGTCGGGGGAGCAGTACTTC
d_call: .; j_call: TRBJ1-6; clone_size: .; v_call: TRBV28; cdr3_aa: CASSSLFSSSYNSPLHF; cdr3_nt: TGTGCCAGCAGTTCTCTGTTCTCAAGCTCCTATAATTCACCCCTCCACTTT
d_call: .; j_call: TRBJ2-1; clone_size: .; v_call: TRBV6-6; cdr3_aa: CASSYSSSYNEQFF; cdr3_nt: TGTGCCAGCAGTTACTCTAGCTCCTACAATGAGCAGTTCTTC
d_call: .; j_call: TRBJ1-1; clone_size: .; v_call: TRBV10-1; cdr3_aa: CASSPGEGTEAFF; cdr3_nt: TGCGCCAGCAGTCCAGGGGAGGGCACTGAAGCTTTCTTT
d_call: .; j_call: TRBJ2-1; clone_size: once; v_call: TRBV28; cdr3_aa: CASSLSPGPAAYNEQFF; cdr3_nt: TGTGCCAGCAGTTTATCCCCGGGGCCTGCGGCCTACAATGAGCAGTTCTTC
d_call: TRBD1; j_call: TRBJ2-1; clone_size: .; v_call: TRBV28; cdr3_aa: CASSSAGTGGDEQFF; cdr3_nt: TGTGCCAGCAGCTCAGCCGGGACAGGGGGCGATGAGCAGTTCTTC
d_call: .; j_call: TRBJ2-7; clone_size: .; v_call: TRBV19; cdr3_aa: CASSTTRSSYEQYF; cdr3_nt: TGTGCCAGTAGCACTACCAGGAGCTCCTACGAGCAGTACTTC
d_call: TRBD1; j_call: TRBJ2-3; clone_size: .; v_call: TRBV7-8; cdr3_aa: CASSLVQGATQYF; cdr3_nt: TGTGCCAGCAGCTTAGTACAGGGGGCAACGCAGTATTTT
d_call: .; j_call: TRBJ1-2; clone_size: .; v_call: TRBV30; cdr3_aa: CAWRGGGNYGYTF; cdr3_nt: TGTGCCTGGAGGGGAGGGGGGAACTATGGCTACACCTTC
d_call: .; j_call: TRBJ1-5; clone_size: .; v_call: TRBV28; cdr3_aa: CASSFLGSLRQPQHF; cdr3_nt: TGTGCCAGCAGTTTCTTGGGGAGTTTACGGCAGCCCCAGCATTTT
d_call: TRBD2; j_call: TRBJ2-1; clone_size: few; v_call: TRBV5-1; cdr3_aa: CASSSGLAGPYNEQFF; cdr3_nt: TGCGCCAGCAGCTCAGGACTAGCGGGACCCTACAATGAGCAGTTCTTC
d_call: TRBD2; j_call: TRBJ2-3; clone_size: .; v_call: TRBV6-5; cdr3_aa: CASSPGGGGTDTQYF; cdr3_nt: TGTGCCAGCAGTCCCGGGGGGGGTGGCACAGATACGCAGTATTTT
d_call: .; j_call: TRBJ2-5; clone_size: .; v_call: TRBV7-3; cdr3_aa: CASSPVSGTQETQYF; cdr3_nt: TGTGCCAGCAGCCCCGTATCTGGGACTCAAGAGACCCAGTACTTC
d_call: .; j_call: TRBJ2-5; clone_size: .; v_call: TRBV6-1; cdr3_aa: CASGYSGNF; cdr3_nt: TGTGCCAGCGGTTATTCTGGGAACTTC
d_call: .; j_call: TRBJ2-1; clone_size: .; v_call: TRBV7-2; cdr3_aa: CASSLAGVGVNEQFF; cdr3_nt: TGTGCCAGCAGCTTAGCGGGAGTAGGGGTAAATGAGCAGTTCTTC
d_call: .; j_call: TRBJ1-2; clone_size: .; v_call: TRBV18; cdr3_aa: CASRGYYGYTF; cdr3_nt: TGTGCCAGCAGAGGGTACTATGGCTACACCTTC
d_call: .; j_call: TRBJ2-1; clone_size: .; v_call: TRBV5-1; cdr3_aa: CASSFSEGSQFF; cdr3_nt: TGCGCCAGCAGCTTCTCGGAGGGCTCGCAGTTCTTC
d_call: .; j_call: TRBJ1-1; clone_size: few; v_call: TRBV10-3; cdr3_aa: CAISDWDTKGTEAFF; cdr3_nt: TGTGCCATCAGTGATTGGGACACAAAGGGGACTGAAGCTTTCTTT
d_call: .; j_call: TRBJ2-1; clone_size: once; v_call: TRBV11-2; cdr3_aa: CASSLEGASYNEQFF; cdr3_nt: TGTGCCAGCAGCTTGGAAGGGGCTAGCTACAATGAGCAGTTCTTC
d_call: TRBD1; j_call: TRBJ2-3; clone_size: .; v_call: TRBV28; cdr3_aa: CASSFLRTGGSTDTQYF; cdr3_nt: TGTGCCAGCAGTTTTCTTCGGACAGGGGGGAGCACAGATACGCAGTATTTT
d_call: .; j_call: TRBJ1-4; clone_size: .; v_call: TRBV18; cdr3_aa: CASSPSPRELLVTNEKLFF; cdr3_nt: TGTGCCAGCTCACCAAGCCCCAGGGAATTATTAGTGACTAATGAAAAACTGTTTTTT
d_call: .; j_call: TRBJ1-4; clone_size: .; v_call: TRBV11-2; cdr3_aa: CASSSQEANEKLFF; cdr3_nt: TGTGCCAGCAGCTCTCAGGAGGCTAATGAAAAACTGTTTTTT
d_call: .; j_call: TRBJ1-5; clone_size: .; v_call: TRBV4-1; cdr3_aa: CASSQEGSGVYGQPQHF; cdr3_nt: TGCGCCAGCAGCCAAGAGGGGTCCGGGGTATATGGTCAGCCCCAGCATTTT
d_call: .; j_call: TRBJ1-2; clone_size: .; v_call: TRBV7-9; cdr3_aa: CASSVRQELLRTYGYTF; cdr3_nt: TGTGCCAGCAGCGTTAGACAGGAATTATTAAGGACGTATGGCTACACCTTC
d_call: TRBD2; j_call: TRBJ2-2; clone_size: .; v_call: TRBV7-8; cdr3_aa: CASSGLVGFPPPGELFF; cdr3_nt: TGTGCCAGCAGTGGACTAGTTGGGTTTCCTCCTCCCGGGGAGCTGTTTTTT
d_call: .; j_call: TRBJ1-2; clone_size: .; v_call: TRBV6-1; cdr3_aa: CASSSPRGAGYTF; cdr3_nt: TGTGCCAGCAGCTCGCCAAGGGGGGCAGGCTACACCTTC
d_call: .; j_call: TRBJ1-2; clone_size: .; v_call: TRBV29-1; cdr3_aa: CSVLLQAVGYTF; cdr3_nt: TGCAGCGTACTCTTACAGGCGGTCGGCTACACCTTC
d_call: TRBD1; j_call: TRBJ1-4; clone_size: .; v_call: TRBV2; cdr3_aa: CASIRQGAAEKLFF; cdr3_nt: TGTGCCAGCATTCGACAGGGGGCCGCGGAAAAACTGTTTTTT
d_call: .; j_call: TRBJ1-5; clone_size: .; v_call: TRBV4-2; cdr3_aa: CASSQGGGDSNQPQHF; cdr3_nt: TGTGCCAGCAGCCAGGGGGGAGGGGATAGCAATCAGCCCCAGCATTTT
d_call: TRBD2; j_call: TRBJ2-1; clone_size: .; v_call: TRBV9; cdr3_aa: CASSVELAGSGEQFF; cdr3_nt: TGTGCCAGCAGCGTAGAGCTAGCGGGGTCGGGTGAGCAGTTCTTC
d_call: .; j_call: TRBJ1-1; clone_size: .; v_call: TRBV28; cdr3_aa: CASSPQTTGAFF; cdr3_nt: TGTGCCAGCAGTCCGCAGACGACCGGGGCTTTCTTT
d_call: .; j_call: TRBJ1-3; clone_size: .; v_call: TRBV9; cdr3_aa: CASSVDQSGTNTIYF; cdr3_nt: TGTGCCAGCAGCGTAGATCAGTCGGGTACGAACACCATATATTTT
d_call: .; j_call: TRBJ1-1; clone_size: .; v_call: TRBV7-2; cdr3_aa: CASSVTRNTEAFF; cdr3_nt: TGTGCCAGCAGCGTCACTAGGAACACTGAAGCTTTCTTT
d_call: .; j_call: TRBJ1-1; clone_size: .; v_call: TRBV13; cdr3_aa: CASSLVPGWDTEAFF; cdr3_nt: TGTGCCAGCAGCTTAGTCCCAGGGTGGGACACTGAAGCTTTCTTT
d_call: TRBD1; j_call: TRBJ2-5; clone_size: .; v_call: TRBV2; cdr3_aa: CASKQGEETQYF; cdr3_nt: TGTGCCAGCAAGCAGGGGGAAGAGACCCAGTACTTC
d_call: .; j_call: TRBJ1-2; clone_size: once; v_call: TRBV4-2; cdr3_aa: CASSRDEFRYGYTF; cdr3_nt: TGTGCCAGCAGCCGAGATGAGTTCCGCTATGGCTACACCTTC